This T cell receptor beta chain originates from a study of shared clonotypes between healthy human individuals. Study findings and constraints: Generation probabilities of non-shared clonotypes were lower (relative to those shared by all four donors).

Only in-frame clones appear in the TCRdb table, and some are missing; sequencing was by immunoSEQ multiplex PCR. The table shows around 1.9 million clones, with 93% occurring only once. Germline assignment: CDR1 DFQATT and CDR2 SNEGSKA (reference sequence). The length of the CDR3 is 11 residues. With 6 bases removed from V and 5 bases from J, the gap between germline ends came to 10 bases. About this clone: Its antigen is as yet unknown.

Only CD45RO-negative cells positively selected for CCR7 counted as naive CD8 cells, so terminally differentiated effector memory CD45RA+ cells were excluded. Every contributor of samples was a Caucasian grown-up residing in Nashville, Tennessee. The sequenced material came from naive CD8+ T cells from PBMCs. V is TRBV20-1 and J is TRBJ2-5; no clear D gene. This sequence was found in a man aged 18 to 30 in good health. Some clones in this sample may be carry-over from other donors' samples. CDR3: CSAYGEETQYF. The CDR3, as DNA: TGCAGTGCGTACGGCGAGGAGACCCAGTACTTC.